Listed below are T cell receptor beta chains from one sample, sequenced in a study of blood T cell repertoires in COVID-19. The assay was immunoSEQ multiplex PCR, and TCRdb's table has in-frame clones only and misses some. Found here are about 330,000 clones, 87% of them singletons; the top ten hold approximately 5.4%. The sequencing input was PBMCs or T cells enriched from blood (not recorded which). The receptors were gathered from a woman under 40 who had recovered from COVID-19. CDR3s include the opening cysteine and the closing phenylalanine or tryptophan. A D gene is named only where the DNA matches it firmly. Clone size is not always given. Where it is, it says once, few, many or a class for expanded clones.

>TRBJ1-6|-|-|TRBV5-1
CASSLEGSTYNSPLHF
TGCGCCAGCAGCTTGGAGGGGTCTACCTATAATTCACCCCTCCACTTT
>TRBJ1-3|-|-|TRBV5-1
CASSLVPVGPGNTIYF
TGCGCCAGCAGCCTCGTTCCGGTTGGTCCTGGAAACACCATATATTTT
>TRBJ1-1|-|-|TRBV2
CASSVGRASTEAFF
TGTGCCAGCAGTGTAGGCAGGGCAAGCACTGAAGCTTTCTTT
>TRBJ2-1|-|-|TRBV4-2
CASSQGQGGPYNEQFF
TGTGCCAGCAGCCAAGGCCAGGGGGGACCCTACAATGAGCAGTTCTTC
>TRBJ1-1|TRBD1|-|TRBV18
CASSMGQENTEAFF
TGTGCCAGCTCAATGGGACAGGAGAACACTGAAGCTTTCTTT
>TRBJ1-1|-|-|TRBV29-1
CSVTGKEAFF
TGCAGCGTTACAGGGAAGGAAGCTTTCTTT
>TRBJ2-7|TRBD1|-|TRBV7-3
CASSPGTGSTYEQYF
TGTGCCAGCAGCCCGGGGACAGGGAGTACCTACGAGCAGTACTTC
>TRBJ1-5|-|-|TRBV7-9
CASSFGGTTNQPQHF
TGTGCCAGCAGCTTCGGTGGGACAACAAATCAGCCCCAGCATTTT
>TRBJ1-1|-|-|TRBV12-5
CASGLVRGRADAEAFF
TGTGCTAGTGGTTTGGTACGTGGCAGGGCGGACGCTGAAGCTTTCTTT
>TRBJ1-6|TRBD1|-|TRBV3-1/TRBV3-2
CASSQLDRALHF
TGTGCCAGCAGCCAGCTGGACAGGGCCCTCCACTTT
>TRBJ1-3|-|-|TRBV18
CASSLQDSGNTIYF
TGTGCCAGCTCGCTACAGGACTCTGGAAACACCATATATTTT
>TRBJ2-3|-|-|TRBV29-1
CSVDSGTGLSTDTQYF
TGCAGCGTTGACTCCGGGACTGGGCTTAGCACAGATACGCAGTATTTT
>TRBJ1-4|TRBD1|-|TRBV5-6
CASSPLKTGVSEKLFF
TGTGCCAGCAGCCCCCTCAAGACAGGGGTTAGCGAAAAACTGTTTTTT
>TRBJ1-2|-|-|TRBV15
CATSRRGVGEDGYTF
TGTGCCACCAGCAGGCGCGGGGTAGGCGAGGACGGCTACACCTTC
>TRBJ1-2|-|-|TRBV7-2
CASSPGGGGYGYTF
TGTGCCAGCAGCCCCGGGGGGGGTGGCTATGGCTACACCTTC
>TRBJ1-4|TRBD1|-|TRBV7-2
CASSLSGQGEKLFF
TGTGCCAGCAGCTTATCGGGACAGGGCGAAAAACTGTTTTTT
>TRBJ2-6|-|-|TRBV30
CAWSPIGVSGANVLTF
TGTGCCTGGAGTCCCATCGGGGTCTCTGGGGCCAACGTCCTGACTTTC
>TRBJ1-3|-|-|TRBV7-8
CASSLARGGGSSGNTIYF
TGTGCCAGCAGCTTAGCGAGGGGAGGGGGGAGCTCTGGAAACACCATATATTTT
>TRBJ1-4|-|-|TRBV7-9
CASSLGAGNEKLFF
TGTGCCAGCAGCTTAGGGGCAGGAAATGAAAAACTGTTTTTT
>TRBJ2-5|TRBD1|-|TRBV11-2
CASSRQGQGVRQETQYF
TGTGCCAGCAGCCGACAGGGACAGGGGGTGAGGCAAGAGACCCAGTACTTC
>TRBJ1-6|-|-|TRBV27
CASRQGSTYNSPLHF
TGTGCCAGCAGACAGGGTAGCACCTATAATTCACCCCTCCACTTT
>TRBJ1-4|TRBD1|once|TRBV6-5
CASKGQGTSNEKLFF
TGTGCCAGCAAGGGACAGGGTACGTCTAATGAAAAACTGTTTTTT
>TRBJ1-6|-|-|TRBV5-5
CASSLLGVDSPLHF
TGTGCCAGCAGCTTGTTAGGGGTGGATTCACCCCTCCACTTT
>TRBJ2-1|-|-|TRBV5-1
CASSWRENNEQFF
TGCGCCAGCAGTTGGAGGGAAAACAATGAGCAGTTCTTC
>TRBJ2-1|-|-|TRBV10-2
CASSVPSYNEQFF
TGCGCCAGCAGTGTCCCGTCCTACAATGAGCAGTTCTTC
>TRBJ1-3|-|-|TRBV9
CASSEPAQTEISGNTIYF
TGTGCCAGCAGCGAACCAGCCCAGACTGAAATCTCTGGAAACACCATATATTTT
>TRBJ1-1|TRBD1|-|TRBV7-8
CASSLKTGSTEAFF
TGTGCCAGCAGCTTAAAGACAGGGTCCACTGAAGCTTTCTTT
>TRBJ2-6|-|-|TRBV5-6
CASSLVTPGANVLTF
TGTGCCAGCAGCCTAGTAACCCCTGGGGCCAACGTCCTGACTTTC
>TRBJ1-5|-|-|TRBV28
CASTDRQGGNQPQHF
TGTGCCAGCACTGATCGGCAGGGCGGCAATCAGCCCCAGCATTTT
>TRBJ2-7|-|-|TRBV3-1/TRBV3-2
CASSHNRGVHYEQYF
TGTGCCAGCAGCCATAACCGCGGGGTGCACTACGAGCAGTACTTC
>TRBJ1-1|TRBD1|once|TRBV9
CASSVGSGQSEAFF
TGTGCCAGCAGCGTAGGTTCGGGACAGAGTGAAGCTTTCTTT
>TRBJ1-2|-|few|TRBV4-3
CASSQEGLGHGYTF
TGCGCCAGCAGCCAAGAGGGTCTGGGCCATGGCTACACCTTC
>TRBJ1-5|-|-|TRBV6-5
CASSLDGGSNQPQHF
TGTGCCAGCAGCCTAGATGGAGGAAGCAATCAGCCCCAGCATTTT
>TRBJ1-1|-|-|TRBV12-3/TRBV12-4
CASSLGYTEAFF
TGTGCCAGCAGCCTGGGCTACACTGAAGCTTTCTTT
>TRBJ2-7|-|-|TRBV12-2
CASRYPSGGAVYEQYF
TGTGCAAGTCGTTACCCTAGCGGGGGGGCCGTCTACGAGCAGTACTTC
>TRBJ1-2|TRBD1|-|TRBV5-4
CASSLASGQGNGYTF
TGTGCCAGCAGCTTGGCCTCAGGACAGGGGAATGGCTACACCTTC
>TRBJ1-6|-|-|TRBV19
CASSQKARSSYNSPLHF
TGTGCCAGTAGTCAGAAAGCGCGGAGCTCCTATAATTCACCCCTCCACTTT
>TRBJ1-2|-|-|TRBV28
CASSSSGVSYGYTF
TGTGCCAGCAGTTCGTCAGGGGTTAGCTATGGCTACACCTTC
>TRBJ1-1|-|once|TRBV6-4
CASSEREVGSNTEAFF
TGTGCCAGCAGTGAACGGGAGGTCGGCTCGAACACTGAAGCTTTCTTT
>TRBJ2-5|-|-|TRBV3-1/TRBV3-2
CASSQYQSGDREYF
TGTGCCAGCAGCCAATATCAGAGTGGAGACAGAGAGTACTTC
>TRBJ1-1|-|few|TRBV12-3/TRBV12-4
CASRRKQGTEAFF
TGTGCCAGCAGGAGGAAACAGGGCACTGAAGCTTTCTTT
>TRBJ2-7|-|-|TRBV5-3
CARSFREQYF
TGTGCCAGAAGCTTCAGGGAGCAGTACTTC
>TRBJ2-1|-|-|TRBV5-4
CASSLFSGRIYNEQFF
TGTGCCAGCAGCTTGTTTAGCGGACGAATATACAATGAGCAGTTCTTC
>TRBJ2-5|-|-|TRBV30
CAWSGQGDQYF
TGTGCCTGGAGTGGACAAGGTGACCAGTACTTC
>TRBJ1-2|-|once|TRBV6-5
CASSTDSPRGYTF
TGTGCCAGCAGCACGGACAGCCCCCGTGGCTACACCTTC
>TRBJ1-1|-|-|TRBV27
CASSFSRYGTEAFF
TGTGCCAGCAGTTTTTCCCGGTACGGGACTGAAGCTTTCTTT
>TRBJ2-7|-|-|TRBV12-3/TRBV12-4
CASSLAREYEQYF
TGTGCCAGCAGTTTGGCCAGGGAATACGAGCAGTACTTC
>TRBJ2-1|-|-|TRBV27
CARNYNCYNEQFF
-
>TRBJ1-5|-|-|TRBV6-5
CASSQGERSQPQHF
TGTGCCAGCAGCCAAGGGGAACGTAGTCAGCCCCAGCATTTT
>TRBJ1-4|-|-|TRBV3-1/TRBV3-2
CASSHSSTGQGREKLFF
TGTGCCAGCAGCCACTCCTCCACAGGGCAGGGGCGAGAAAAACTGTTTTTT